A single T cell receptor beta chain is shown here with its context. This CDR3 contains 15 residues. Germline CDR1 reads SGHRS; CDR2 reads YFSETQ. The germline V and J ends were trimmed by 0 bases and 4 bases, with 13 bases remaining between them. Around 30,000 T cell genomes, or approximately 190 ng DNA, went into the sorted-subset replicate PCRs. Generated by immunoSEQ multiplex PCR, the TCRdb table keeps only in-frame clones and is missing some. The data contain 900,000 to 1,200,000 clones, 75% to 85% of them singletons. The data were obtained in a study of shared clonotypes between healthy human individuals.

The chain joins TRBV5-1 to TRBJ1-2; maybe TRBD1 (5 bases). Input material: memory CD4+ T cells from PBMCs. As for subset: CD45RA-negative fraction. The sequence derives from a man between 18 and 29 years old in good health. Some clones in this sample may be carry-over from other donors' samples. CDR3 nucleotides: TGCGCCAGCAGCTTGGGACAGCCGGGCAGCTATGGCTACACCTTC. This encodes CASSLGQPGSYGYTF.